This TCR beta chain was recorded in a study of technical replicates of blood from four donors. Points on this clone: The same CDR3 also results from other DNA sequences found in this sample.

TCRdb keeps only in-frame clones here, not all; method: immunoSEQ multiplex PCR. Among approximately 75,000 clones listed, roughly 95% were seen once. This CDR3 contains 14 residues. Germline V gene data show CDR1 as SGHRS and CDR2 as YFSETQ. Deletions cut 0 bases from V and 2 bases from J, with 9 bases between. The source is a human donor in good health. This chain links TRBV5-1 with TRBJ2-7; D may be TRBD1 (5 bases). The sample comprised T cells isolated from PBMCs. The CDR3 reads CASSLGGQTYEQYF. The CDR3 bases are TGCGCCAGCAGCTTGGGGGGCCAAACCTACGAGCAGTACTTC.